This TCR beta chain was sequenced during a study of blood T cell repertoires in COVID-19. Participants were aged roughly 18 to 89 years from about two dozen US areas. Cohorts were based on clinical histories the participants reported. The protocol was immunoSEQ multiplex PCR, while the TCRdb copy is restricted to in-frame clones and leaves out a portion. Among 380,000 or so clones listed, 80% to 90% were seen once. V shed 7 bases and J 2 bases; nucleotides not matched to a gene: 5. CDR3 length: 12 residues. Germline CDR1 is SQVTM and CDR2 is ANQGSEA. The J gene is TRBJ2-7, the V gene TRBV29-1; 7 bases fit TRBD1. The clonotype originates from a man aged 30 to 39 who had recovered from COVID-19. Sample: PBMCs or T cells enriched from blood (not recorded which). In DNA form, the CDR3 reads TGCAGCGCCGGGGACAGCACCTACGAGCAGTACTTC. This gives the protein CSAGDSTYEQYF.